Sequencing of this T cell receptor (beta chain) was carried out in a study of blood T cell dynamics during melanoma immunotherapy. Time point described: week 3, after first cycle of checkpoint inhibitor. Sequencing was performed with immunoSEQ multiplex PCR; in TCRdb, only in-frame clones are kept and a portion is missing. The data show about 10,000 clones, approximately 86% seen once. The length of the CDR3 is 19 residues. Germline CDR1 is WSHSY and CDR2 is SAAADI. Trimming stripped 7 bases from V and 0 bases from J, with 22 bases between. This chain links TRBV10-2 with TRBJ2-6; D perhaps matches TRBD1 (6 bases). This TCR derives from a human donor with melanoma. The sample in question was blood, obtained from a patient treated with checkpoint blockade. The CDR3 sequence: CASTHPGHWGDSGANVLTF. The DNA of the CDR3 is TGCGCCAGCACCCACCCGGGACATTGGGGAGACTCTGGGGCCAACGTCCTGACTTTC.